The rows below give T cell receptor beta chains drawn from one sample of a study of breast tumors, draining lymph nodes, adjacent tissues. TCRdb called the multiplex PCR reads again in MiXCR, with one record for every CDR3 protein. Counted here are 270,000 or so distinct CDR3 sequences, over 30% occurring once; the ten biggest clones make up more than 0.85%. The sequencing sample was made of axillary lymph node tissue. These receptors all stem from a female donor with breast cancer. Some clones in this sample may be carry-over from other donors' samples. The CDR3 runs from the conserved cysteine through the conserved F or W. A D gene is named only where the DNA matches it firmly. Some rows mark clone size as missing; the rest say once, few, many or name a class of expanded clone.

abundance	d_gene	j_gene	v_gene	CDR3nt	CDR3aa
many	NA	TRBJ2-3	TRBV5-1	TGCGCCAGCAGCTTGGCCCGGAACGCAGATACGCAGTATTTT	CASSLARNADTQYF
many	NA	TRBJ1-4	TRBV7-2	TGTGCCAGCAGCCGCGACAGATATAATGAAAAACTGTTTTTT	CASSRDRYNEKLFF
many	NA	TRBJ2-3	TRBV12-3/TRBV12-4	TGTGCCAGCAGTGAGACCCCGGGGTTCAGCACAGATACGCAGTATTTT	CASSETPGFSTDTQYF
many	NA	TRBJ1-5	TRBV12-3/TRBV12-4	TGTGCCAGCAGGACCGGTCTGAATCAGCCCCAGCATTTT	CASRTGLNQPQHF
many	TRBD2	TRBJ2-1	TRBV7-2	TGTAGTAGCGGGAGGGCCAGGAATGAGCAGTTCTTC	CSSGRARNEQFF
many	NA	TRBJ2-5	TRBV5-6	TGTGCCAGCAGCAGAACCCAGGTCGGAGAGACCCAGTACTTC	CASSRTQVGETQYF
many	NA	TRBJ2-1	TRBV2	TGTGCCAGCTCTGAAGGTGATGGGGACGAGCAGTTCTTC	CASSEGDGDEQFF
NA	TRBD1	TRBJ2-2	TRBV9	TGTGCCAGCAGCGTTGAGCGGGACAGGGGTTCTAGCGTCGGGGAGCTGTTTTTT	CASSVERDRGSSVGELFF
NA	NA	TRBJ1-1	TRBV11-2	TGTGCCAGCAGCCGCTCCCGGGACACGGAAAGGAACACTGAAGCTTTCTTT	CASSRSRDTERNTEAFF
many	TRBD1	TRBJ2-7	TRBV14	TGTGCCAGCAGCTGGGACAGGGGCTACGAGCAGTACTTC	CASSWDRGYEQYF
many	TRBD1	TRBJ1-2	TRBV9	TGTGCCAGCAGCCCGGGGACAGGGCGGGACTATGGCTACACCTTC	CASSPGTGRDYGYTF
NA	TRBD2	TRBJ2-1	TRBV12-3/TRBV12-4	TGTGCCAGTTGTAGGACTAGTCGTTCCAATGAGCAGTTCTTC	CASCRTSRSNEQFF
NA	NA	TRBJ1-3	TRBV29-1	TGCAGCGTTGAAGAGATACCAGGGACAAGCTCTGGAAACACCATATATTTT	CSVEEIPGTSSGNTIYF
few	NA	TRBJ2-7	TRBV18	TGTGCCAGCTCACCACCGGTGGCAAACTACGAGCAGTACTTC	CASSPPVANYEQYF
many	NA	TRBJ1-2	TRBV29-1	TGCAGCGCCGCTGGGGGGGATGGCTACACCTTC	CSAAGGDGYTF
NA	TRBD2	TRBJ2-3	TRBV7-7	TGTGCTAGAGCTGAGCGGGAGGGATTCACAGATACGCAGTATTTT	CARAEREGFTDTQYF
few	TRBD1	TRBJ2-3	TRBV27	TGTGCCAGCAGGGGACAGGGAATGGGGACAGATACGCAGTATTTT	CASRGQGMGTDTQYF
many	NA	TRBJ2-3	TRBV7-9	TGTGCCAGCAGCTCCCCACGGGGCACAGATACGCAGTATTTT	CASSSPRGTDTQYF
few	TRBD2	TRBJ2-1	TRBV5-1	TGCGCCAGCAGCTTGGTTATAGCGGGAGGCGCTGTCGGTGAGCAGTTCTTC	CASSLVIAGGAVGEQFF
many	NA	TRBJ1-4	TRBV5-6	TGTGCCAGCAGCTTAGGCCTAAATAATGAAAAACTGTTTTTT	CASSLGLNNEKLFF
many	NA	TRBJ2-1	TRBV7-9	TGTGCCAGCAGCTTAGTGGCTGCGACTGGCTACAATGAGCAGTTCTTC	CASSLVAATGYNEQFF
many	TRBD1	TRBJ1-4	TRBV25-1	TGTGCCAGCAGTGACAGGGGGGCGGTTAATGAAAAACTGTTTTTT	CASSDRGAVNEKLFF
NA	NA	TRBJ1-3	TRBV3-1	TGTGCCAGCAGCCAAGATTTCGTCAGGGGTACTGGAAGCACCATATATTTT	CASSQDFVRGTGSTIYF
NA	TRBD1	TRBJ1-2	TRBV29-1	TGCAGCGTCACAGGGGTCTATGGCTACACCTTC	CSVTGVYGYTF
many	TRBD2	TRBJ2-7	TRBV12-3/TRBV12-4	TGTGCCAGCAACTCGGGACTAGCGGGTTACGAGCAGTACTTC	CASNSGLAGYEQYF
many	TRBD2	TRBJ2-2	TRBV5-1	TGCGCCAGCAGCTTAAGCGGGAGGGCGAACACCGGGGAGCTGTTTTTT	CASSLSGRANTGELFF
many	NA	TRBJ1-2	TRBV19	TGTGCCAGTAGTACAAGGAAGTATGGCTACACCTTC	CASSTRKYGYTF
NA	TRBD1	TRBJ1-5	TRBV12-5	TGTGCTAGCAATGACAGGGGTGGTAATCGGCCCCAGCATTTT	CASNDRGGNRPQHF
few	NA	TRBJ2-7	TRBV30	TGTGCCTGGATGGGGATCGTAGGGTACGAGCAGTACTTC	CAWMGIVGYEQYF
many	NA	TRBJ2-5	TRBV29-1	TGCAGCGTTGATTACGGAGGGCCGGTAGGGACCCAGTACTTC	CSVDYGGPVGTQYF
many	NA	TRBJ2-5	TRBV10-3	TGTGCCATCAATTCGGAGGGGACGAAGTCCCAGTACTTC	CAINSEGTKSQYF